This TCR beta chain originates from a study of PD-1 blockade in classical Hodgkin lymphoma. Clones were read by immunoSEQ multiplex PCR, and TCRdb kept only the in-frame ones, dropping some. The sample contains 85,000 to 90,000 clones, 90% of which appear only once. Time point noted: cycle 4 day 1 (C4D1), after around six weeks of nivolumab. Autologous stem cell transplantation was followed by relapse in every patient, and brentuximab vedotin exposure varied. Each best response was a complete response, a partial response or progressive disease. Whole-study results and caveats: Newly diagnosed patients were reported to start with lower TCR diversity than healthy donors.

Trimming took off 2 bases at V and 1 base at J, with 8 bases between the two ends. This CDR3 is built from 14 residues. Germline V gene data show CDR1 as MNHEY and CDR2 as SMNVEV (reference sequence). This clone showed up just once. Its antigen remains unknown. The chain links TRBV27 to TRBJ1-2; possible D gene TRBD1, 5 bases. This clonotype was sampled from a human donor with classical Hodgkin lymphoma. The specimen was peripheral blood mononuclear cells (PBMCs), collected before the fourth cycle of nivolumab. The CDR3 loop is CASSLKGSNYGYTF. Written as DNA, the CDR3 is TGTGCCAGCAGTTTAAAGGGGAGTAACTATGGCTACACCTTC.